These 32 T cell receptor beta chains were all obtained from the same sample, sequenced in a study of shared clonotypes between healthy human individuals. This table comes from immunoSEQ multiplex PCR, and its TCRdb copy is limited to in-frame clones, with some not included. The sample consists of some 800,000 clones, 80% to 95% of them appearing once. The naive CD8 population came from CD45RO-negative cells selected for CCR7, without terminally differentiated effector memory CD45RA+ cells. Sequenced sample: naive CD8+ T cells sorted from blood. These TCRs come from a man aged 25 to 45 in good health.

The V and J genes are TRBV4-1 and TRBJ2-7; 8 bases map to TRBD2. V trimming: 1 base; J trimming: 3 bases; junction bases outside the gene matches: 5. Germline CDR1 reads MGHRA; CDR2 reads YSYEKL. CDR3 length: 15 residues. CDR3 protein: CASSQVDSGDYEQYF. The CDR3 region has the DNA TGCGCCAGCAGCCAAGTAGATAGCGGGGACTACGAGCAGTACTTC.

The CDR3 nucleotides are TGTGCCATCAGTGAGTCGGACACGTTCTATGGCTACACCTTC. Translation: CAISESDTFYGYTF. The gene calls are TRBV10-3 and TRBJ1-2; D is perhaps TRBD1 (5 bases). Trimming took 0 bases from V and 4 from J, leaving 9 bases between them. Per the germline V gene, CDR1 is ENHRY and CDR2 is SYGVKD. This CDR3 has 14 amino acids.

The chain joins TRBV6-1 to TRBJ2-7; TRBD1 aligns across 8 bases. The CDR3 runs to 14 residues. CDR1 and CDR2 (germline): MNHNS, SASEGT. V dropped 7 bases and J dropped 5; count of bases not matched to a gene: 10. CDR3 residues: CASTSGTGLDEQYF. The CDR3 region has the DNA TGTGCCAGCACCTCCGGGACAGGCCTCGACGAGCAGTACTTC.

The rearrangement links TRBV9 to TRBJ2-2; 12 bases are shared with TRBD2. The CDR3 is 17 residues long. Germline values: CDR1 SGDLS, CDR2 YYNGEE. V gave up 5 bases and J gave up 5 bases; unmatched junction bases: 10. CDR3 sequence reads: CASSAATSGRRTGELFF. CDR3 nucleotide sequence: TGTGCCAGCAGTGCTGCGACTAGCGGGAGACGGACCGGGGAGCTGTTTTTT.

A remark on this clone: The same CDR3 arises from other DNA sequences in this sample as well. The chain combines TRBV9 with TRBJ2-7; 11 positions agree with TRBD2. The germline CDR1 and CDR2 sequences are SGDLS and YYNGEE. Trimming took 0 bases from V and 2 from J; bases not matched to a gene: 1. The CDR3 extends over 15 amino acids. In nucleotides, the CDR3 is TGTGCCAGCAGCGTAGATAGCGGGAGGGCCTACGAGCAGTACTTC. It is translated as CASSVDSGRAYEQYF.

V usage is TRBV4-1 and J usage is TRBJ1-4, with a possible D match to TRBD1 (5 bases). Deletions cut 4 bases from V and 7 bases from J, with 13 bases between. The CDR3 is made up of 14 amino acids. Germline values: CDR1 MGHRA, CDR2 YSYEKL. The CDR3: CASSPGGNAEKLFF. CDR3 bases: TGCGCCAGCAGCCCTGGGGGAAACGCTGAAAAACTGTTTTTT.

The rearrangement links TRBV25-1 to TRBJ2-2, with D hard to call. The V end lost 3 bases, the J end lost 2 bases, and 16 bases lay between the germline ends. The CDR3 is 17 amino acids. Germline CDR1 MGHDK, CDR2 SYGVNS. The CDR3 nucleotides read TGTGCCAGCAGTGACAGAGAATACCCCCCAAACACCGGGGAGCTGTTTTTT. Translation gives CASSDREYPPNTGELFF.

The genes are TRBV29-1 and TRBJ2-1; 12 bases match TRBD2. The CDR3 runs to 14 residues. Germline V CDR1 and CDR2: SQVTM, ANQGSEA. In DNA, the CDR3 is TGCAGTCCCCGACTAGCGGGGGCCTACAATGAGCAGTTCTTC. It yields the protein CSPRLAGAYNEQFF.

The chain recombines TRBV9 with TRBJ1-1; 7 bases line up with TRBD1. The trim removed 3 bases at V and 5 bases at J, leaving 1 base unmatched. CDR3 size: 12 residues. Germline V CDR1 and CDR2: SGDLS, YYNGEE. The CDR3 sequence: CASSAGGTEAFF. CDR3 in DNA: TGTGCCAGCAGCGCAGGGGGAACTGAAGCTTTCTTT.

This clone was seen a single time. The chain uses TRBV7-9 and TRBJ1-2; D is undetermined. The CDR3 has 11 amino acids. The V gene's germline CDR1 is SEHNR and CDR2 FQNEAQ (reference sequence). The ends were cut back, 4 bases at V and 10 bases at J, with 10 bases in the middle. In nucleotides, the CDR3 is TGTGCCAGCAGCTCCTCGAAACACTACACCTTC. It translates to CASSSSKHYTF.

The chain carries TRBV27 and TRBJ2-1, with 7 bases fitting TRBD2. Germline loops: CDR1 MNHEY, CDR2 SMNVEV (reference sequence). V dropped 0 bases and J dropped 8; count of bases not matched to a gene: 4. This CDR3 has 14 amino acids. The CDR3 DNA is TGTGCCAGCAGTTTATCAGCGGGGTGGGATGAGCAGTTCTTC. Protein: CASSLSAGWDEQFF.

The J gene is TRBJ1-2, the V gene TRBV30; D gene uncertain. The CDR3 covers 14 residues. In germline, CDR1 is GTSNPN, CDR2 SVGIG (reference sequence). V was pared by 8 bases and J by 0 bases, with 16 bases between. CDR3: CAGDSLLANYGYTF. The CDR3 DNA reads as TGTGCCGGGGATAGTCTCCTAGCTAACTATGGCTACACCTTC.

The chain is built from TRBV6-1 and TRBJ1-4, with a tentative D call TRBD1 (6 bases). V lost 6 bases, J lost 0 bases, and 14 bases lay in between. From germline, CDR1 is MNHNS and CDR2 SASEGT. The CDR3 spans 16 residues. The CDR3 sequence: CASSEYRVPTNEKLFF. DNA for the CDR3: TGTGCCAGCAGCGAATACAGGGTGCCAACTAATGAAAAACTGTTTTTT.

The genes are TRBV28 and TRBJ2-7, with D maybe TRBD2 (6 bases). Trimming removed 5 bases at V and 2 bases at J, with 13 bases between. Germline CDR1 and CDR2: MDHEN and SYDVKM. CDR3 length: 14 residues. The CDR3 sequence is CASSPLAETYEQYF. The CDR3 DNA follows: TGTGCCAGCAGTCCCTTAGCGGAGACCTACGAGCAGTACTTC.

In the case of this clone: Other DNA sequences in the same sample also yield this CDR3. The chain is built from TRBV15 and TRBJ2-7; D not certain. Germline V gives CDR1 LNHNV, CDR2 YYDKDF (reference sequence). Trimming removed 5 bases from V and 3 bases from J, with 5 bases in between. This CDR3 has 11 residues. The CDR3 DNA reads TGTGCCACCAGCGGCGGCTACGAGCAGTACTTC. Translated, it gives CATSGGYEQYF. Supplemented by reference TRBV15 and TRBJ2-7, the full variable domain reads DAMVIQNPRYQVTQFGKPVTLSCSQTLNHNVMYWYQQKSSQAPKLLFHYYDKDFNNEADTPDNFQSRRPNTSFCFLDIRSPGLGDTAMYLCATSGGYEQYFGPGTRLTVT.

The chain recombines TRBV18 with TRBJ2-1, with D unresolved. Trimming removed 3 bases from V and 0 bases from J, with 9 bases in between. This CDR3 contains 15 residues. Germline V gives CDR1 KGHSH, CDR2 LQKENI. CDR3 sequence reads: CASSPAWSSYNEQFF. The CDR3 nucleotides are TGTGCCAGCTCACCTGCGTGGAGCTCCTACAATGAGCAGTTCTTC. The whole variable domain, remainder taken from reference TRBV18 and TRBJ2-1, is NAGVMQNPRHLVRRRGQEARLRCSPMKGHSHVYWYRQLPEEGLKFMVYLQKENIIDESGMPKERFSAEFPKEGPSILRIQQVVRGDSAAYFCASSPAWSSYNEQFFGPGTRLTVL.

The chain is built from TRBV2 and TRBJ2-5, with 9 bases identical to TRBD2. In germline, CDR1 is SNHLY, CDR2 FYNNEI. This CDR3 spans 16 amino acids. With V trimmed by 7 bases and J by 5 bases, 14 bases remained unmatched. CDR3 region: CASNPRASGKGETQYF. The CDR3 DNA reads TGTGCCAGCAATCCTAGGGCTAGCGGGAAAGGGGAGACCCAGTACTTC.

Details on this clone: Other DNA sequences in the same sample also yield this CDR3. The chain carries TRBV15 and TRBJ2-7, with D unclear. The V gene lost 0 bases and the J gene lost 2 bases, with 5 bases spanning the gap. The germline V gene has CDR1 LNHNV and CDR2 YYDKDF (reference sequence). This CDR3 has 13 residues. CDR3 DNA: TGTGCCACCAGCAGAGATTCGGCCTACGAGCAGTACTTC. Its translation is CATSRDSAYEQYF.

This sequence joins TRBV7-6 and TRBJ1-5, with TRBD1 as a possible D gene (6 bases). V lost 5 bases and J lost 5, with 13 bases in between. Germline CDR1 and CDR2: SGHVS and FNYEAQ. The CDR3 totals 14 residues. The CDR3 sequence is CASSEGGSYQPQHF. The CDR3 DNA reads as TGTGCCAGCAGCGAGGGGGGGAGCTATCAGCCCCAGCATTTT.

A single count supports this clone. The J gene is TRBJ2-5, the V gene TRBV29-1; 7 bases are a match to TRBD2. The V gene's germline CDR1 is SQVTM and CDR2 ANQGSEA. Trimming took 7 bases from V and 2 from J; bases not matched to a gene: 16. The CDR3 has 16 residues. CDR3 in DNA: TGCAGCGCCACGTTTCTAGCGGTGGCCTTTCAAGAGACCCAGTACTTC. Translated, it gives CSATFLAVAFQETQYF.

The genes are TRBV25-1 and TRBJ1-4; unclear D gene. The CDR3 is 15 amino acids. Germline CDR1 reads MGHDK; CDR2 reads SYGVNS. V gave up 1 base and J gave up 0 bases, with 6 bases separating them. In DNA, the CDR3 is TGTGCCAGCAGTGAATCTCTGACAACTAATGAAAAACTGTTTTTT. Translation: CASSESLTTNEKLFF.

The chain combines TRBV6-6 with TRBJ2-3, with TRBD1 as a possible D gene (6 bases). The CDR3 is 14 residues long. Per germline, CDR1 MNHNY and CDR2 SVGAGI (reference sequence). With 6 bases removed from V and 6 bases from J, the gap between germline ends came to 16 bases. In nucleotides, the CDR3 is TGTGCCAGCAGAATGGGACAATTCCCTGATACGCAGTATTTT. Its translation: CASRMGQFPDTQYF.

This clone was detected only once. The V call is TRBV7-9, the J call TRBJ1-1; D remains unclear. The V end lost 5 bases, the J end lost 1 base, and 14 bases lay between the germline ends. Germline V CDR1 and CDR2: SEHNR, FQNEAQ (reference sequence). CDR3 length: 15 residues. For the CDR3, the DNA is TGTGCCAGCAGCCCATCTCGGGCGGAGAACACTGAAGCTTTCTTT. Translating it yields CASSPSRAENTEAFF. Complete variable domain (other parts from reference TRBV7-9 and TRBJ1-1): DTGVSQNPRHKITKRGQNVTFRCDPISEHNRLYWYRQTLGQGPEFLTYFQNEAQLEKSRLLSDRFSAERPKGSFSTLEIQRTEQGDSAMYLCASSPSRAENTEAFFGQGTRLTVV.

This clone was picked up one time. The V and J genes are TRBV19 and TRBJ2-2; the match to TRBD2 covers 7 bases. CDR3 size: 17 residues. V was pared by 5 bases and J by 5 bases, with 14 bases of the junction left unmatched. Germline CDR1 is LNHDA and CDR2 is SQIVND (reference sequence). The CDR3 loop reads CASSLVGASGGTGELFF. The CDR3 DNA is TGTGCCAGTAGTCTCGTAGGGGCTAGCGGAGGAACCGGGGAGCTGTTTTTT. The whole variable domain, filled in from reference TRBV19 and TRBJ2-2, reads DGGITQSPKYLFRKEGQNVTLSCEQNLNHDAMYWYRQDPGQGLRLIYYSQIVNDFQKGDIAEGYSVSREKKESFPLTVTSAQKNPTAFYLCASSLVGASGGTGELFFGEGSRLTVL.

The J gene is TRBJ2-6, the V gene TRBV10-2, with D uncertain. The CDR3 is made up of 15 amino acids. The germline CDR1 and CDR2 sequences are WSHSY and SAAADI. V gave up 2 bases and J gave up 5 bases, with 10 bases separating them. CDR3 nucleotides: TGCGCCAGCAGTGAGGTCCTAGGGAGGGCCAACGTCCTGACTTTC. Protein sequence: CASSEVLGRANVLTF.

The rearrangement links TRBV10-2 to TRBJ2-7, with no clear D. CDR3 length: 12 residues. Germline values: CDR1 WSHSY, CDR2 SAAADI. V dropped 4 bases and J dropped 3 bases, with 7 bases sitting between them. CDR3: CASSGLFYEQYF. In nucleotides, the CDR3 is TGCGCCAGCAGTGGACTTTTCTACGAGCAGTACTTC.

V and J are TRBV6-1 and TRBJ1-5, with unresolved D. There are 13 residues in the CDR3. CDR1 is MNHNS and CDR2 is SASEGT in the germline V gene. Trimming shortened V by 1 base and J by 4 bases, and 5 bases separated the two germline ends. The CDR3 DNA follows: TGTGCCAGCAGTGAAGATTGGAATCAGCCCCAGCATTTT. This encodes CASSEDWNQPQHF.

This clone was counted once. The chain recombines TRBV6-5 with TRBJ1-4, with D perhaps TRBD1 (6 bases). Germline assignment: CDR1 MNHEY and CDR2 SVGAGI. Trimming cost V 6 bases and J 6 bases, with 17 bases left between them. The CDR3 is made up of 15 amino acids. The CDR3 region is CASRQTGDIYEKLFF. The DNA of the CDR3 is TGTGCCAGCAGACAAACCGGGGACATTTATGAAAAACTGTTTTTT.

Here the CDR3 DNA reads TGTGCCAGCAGCTTACGTACAGGGGACTACGAGCAGTACTTC. Translated, it gives CASSLRTGDYEQYF. This chain uses TRBV7-2 with TRBJ2-7, with TRBD1 matching 7 bases. The germline V gene encodes CDR1 SGHTA and CDR2 FQGNSA. The V segment lost 2 bases and the J segment 3 bases; nucleotides outside the gene matches: 4. CDR3 length: 14 amino acids. Combining the CDR3 with reference TRBV7-2 and TRBJ2-7 gives the whole variable domain GAGVSQSPSNKVTEKGKDVELRCDPISGHTALYWYRQSLGQGLEFLIYFQGNSAPDKSGLPSDRFSAERTGGSVSTLTIQRTQQEDSAVYLCASSLRTGDYEQYFGPGTRLTVT.

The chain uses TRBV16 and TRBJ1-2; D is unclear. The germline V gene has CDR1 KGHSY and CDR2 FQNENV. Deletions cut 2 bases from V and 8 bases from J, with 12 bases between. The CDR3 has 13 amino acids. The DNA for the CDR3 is TGTGCCAGCAGCCAACCGGGCTATCTCGGCTACACCTTC. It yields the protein CASSQPGYLGYTF.

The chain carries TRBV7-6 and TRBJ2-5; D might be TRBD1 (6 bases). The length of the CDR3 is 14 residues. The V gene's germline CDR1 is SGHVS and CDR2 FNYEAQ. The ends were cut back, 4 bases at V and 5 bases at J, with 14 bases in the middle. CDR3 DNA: TGTGCCAGCAGCTCTACTCCAGGGGCCGAGACCCAGTACTTC. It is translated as CASSSTPGAETQYF.

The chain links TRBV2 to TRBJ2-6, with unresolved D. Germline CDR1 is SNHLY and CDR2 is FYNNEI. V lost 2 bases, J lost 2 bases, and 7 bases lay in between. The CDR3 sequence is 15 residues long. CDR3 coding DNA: TGTGCCAGCAGTGAATCAGTCCCTGGGGCCAACGTCCTGACTTTC. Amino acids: CASSESVPGANVLTF.